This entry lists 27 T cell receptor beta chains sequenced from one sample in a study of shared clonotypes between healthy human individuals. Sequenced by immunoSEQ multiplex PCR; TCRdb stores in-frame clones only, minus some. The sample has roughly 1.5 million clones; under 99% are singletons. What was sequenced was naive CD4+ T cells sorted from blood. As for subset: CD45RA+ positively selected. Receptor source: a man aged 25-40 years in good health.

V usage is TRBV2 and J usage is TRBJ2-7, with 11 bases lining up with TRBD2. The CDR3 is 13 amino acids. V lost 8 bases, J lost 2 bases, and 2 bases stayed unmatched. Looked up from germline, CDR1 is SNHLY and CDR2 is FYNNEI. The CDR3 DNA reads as TGTGCCAGCCTTAGCGGGAGGGCCTACGAGCAGTACTTC. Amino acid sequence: CASLSGRAYEQYF.

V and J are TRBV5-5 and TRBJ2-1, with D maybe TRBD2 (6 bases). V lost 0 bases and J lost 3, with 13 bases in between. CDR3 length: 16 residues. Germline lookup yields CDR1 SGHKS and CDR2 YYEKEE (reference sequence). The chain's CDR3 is CASSLAVAVDYNEQFF. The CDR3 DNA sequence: TGTGCCAGCAGCTTGGCCGTAGCGGTCGACTACAATGAGCAGTTCTTC.

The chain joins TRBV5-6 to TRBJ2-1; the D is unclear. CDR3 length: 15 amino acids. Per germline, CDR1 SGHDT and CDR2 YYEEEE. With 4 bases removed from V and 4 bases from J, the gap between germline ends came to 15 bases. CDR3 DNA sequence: TGTGCCAGCAGCAAGACTCCAACCTCTTACAATGAGCAGTTCTTC. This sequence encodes CASSKTPTSYNEQFF.

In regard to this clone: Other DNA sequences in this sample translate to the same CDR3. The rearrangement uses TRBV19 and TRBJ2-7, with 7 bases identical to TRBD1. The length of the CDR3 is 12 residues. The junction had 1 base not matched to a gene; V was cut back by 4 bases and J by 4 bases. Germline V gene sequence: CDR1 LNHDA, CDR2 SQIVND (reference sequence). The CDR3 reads CASSRDSYEQYF. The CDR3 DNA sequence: TGTGCCAGTAGTAGGGACAGTTACGAGCAGTACTTC.

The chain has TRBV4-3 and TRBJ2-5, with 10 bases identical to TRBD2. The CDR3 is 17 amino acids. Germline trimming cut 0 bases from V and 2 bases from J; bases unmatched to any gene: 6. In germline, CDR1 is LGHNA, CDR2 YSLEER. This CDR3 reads CASSQDASGRAQETQYF. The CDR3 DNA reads TGCGCCAGCAGCCAAGATGCCAGCGGGAGGGCTCAAGAGACCCAGTACTTC.

The CDR3 DNA sequence: TGCGCCAGCAGCTTGAGTACAGGGAAGACCGGGGAGCTGTTTTTT. Translated: CASSLSTGKTGELFF. The rearrangement uses TRBV5-1 and TRBJ2-2; TRBD1 might be the D (6 bases). CDR1 is SGHRS, CDR2 YFSETQ, per germline. The CDR3 sequence is 15 residues long. The V and J ends lost 1 base and 5 bases respectively, with 12 bases between them.

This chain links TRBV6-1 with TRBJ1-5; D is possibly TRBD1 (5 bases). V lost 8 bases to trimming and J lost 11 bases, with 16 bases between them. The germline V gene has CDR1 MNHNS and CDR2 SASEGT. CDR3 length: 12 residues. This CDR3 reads CASGYTGESQHF. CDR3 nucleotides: TGTGCCAGCGGGTACACAGGTGAGTCCCAGCATTTT.

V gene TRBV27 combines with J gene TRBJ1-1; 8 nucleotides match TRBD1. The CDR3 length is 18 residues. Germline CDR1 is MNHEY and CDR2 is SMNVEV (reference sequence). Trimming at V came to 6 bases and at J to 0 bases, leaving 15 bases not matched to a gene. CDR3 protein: CASSPLRGTGHVNTEAFF. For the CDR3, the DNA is TGTGCCAGCAGCCCCTTACGGGGGACAGGACATGTGAACACTGAAGCTTTCTTT.

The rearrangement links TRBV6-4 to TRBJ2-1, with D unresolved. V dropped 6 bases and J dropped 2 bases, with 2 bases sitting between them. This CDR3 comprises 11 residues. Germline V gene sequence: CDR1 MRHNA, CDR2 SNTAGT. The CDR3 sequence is CASRPYNEQFF. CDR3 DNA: TGTGCCAGCAGGCCCTACAATGAGCAGTTCTTC.

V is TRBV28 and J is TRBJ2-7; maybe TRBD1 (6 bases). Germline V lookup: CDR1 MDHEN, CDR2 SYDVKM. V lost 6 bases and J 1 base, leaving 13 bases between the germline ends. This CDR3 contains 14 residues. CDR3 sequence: CASRPTGRSYEQYF. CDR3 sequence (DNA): TGTGCCAGCAGGCCCACAGGGCGGTCCTACGAGCAGTACTTC.

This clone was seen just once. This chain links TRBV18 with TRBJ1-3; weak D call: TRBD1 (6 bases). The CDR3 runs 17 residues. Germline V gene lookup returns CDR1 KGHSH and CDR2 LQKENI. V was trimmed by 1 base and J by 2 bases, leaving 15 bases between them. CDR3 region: CASSPRRNRETGNTIYF. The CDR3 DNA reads TGTGCCAGCTCACCACGCAGGAACAGGGAGACTGGAAACACCATATATTTT.

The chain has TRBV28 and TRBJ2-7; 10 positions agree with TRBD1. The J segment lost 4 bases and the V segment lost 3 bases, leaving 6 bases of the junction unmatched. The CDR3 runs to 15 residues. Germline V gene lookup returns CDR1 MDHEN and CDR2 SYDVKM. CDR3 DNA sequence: TGTGCCAGCAGTTTTTTTGGGACAGGGGAATACGAGCAGTACTTC. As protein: CASSFFGTGEYEQYF.

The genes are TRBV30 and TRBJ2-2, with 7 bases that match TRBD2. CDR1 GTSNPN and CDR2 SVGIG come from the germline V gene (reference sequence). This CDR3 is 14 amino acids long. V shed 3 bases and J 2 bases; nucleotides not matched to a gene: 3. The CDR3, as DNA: TGTGCCTGGAGCGGCGGGAGTAACACCGGGGAGCTGTTTTTT. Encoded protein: CAWSGGSNTGELFF.

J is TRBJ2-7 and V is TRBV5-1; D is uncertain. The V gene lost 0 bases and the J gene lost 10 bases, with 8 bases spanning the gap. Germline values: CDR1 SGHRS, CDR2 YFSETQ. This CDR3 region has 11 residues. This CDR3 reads CASSLEDRQYF. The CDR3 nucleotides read TGCGCCAGCAGCTTGGAGGACCGTCAGTACTTC.

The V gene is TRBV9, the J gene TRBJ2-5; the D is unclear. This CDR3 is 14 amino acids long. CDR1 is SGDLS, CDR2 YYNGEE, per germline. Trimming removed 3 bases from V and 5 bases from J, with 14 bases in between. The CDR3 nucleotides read TGTGCCAGCAGCGCAGACTTGACTTGGGAGACCCAGTACTTC. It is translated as CASSADLTWETQYF. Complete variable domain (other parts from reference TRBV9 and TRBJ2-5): DSGVTQTPKHLITATGQRVTLRCSPRSGDLSVYWYQQSLDQGLQFLIQYYNGEERAKGNILERFSAQQFPDLHSELNLSSLELGDSALYFCASSADLTWETQYFGPGTRLLVL.

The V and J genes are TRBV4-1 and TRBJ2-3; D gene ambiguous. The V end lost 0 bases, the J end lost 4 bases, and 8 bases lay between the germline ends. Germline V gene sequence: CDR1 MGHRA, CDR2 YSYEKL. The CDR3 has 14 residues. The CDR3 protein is CASSQERWPDTQYF. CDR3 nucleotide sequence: TGCGCCAGCAGCCAAGAGAGGTGGCCAGATACGCAGTATTTT.

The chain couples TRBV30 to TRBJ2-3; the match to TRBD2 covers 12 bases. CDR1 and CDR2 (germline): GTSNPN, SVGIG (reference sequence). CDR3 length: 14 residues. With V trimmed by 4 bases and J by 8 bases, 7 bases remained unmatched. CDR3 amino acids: CAWMTSGSGGTQYF. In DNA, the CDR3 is TGTGCCTGGATGACTAGCGGGAGTGGAGGTACGCAGTATTTT.

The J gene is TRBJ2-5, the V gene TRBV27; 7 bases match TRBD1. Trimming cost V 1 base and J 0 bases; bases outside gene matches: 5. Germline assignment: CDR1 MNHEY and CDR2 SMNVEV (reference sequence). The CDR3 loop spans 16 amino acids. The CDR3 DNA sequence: TGTGCCAGCAGTTTATGGGCAGGGGGTCACCAAGAGACCCAGTACTTC. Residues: CASSLWAGGHQETQYF.

CDR3 protein: CSVAGTGGRYTEAFF. In DNA, the CDR3 is TGCAGCGTCGCCGGGACAGGGGGCCGATACACTGAAGCTTTCTTT. The chain has TRBV29-1 and TRBJ1-1, with TRBD1 identical over 12 bases. The V gene end was trimmed by 6 bases and the J gene end by 3 bases; junction bases not matched to a gene: 8. CDR3 length equals 15 residues. Germline V gene lookup returns CDR1 SQVTM and CDR2 ANQGSEA.

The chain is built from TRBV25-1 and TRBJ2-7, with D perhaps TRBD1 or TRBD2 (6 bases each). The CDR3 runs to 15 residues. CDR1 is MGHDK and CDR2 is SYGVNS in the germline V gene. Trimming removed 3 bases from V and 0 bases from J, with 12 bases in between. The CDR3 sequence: CASSDHGGDSYEQYF. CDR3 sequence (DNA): TGTGCCAGCAGTGACCACGGGGGCGACTCCTACGAGCAGTACTTC.

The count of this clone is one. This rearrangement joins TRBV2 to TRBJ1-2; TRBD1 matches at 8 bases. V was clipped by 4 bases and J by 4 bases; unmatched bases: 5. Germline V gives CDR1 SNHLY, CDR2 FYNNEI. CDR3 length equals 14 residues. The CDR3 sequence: CASSVAGGLYGYTF. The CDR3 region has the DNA TGTGCCAGCAGTGTGGCAGGGGGCCTCTATGGCTACACCTTC. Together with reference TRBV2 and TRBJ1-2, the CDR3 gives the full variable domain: EPEVTQTPSHQVTQMGQEVILRCVPISNHLYFYWYRQILGQKVEFLVSFYNNEISEKSEIFDDQFSVERPDGSNFTLKIRSTKLEDSAMYFCASSVAGGLYGYTFGSGTRLTVV.

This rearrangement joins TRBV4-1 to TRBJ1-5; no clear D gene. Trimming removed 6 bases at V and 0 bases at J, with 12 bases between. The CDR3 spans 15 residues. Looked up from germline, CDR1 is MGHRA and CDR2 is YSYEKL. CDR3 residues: CASRMGRNSNQPQHF. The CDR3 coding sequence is TGCGCCAGCAGAATGGGCAGAAATAGCAATCAGCCCCAGCATTTT.

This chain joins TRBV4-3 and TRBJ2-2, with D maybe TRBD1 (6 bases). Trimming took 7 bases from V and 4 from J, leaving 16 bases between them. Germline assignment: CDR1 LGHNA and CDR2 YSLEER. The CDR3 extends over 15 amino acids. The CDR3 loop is CASTPTLGGTGELFF. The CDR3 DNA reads TGCGCCAGCACCCCAACGTTAGGGGGCACCGGGGAGCTGTTTTTT.

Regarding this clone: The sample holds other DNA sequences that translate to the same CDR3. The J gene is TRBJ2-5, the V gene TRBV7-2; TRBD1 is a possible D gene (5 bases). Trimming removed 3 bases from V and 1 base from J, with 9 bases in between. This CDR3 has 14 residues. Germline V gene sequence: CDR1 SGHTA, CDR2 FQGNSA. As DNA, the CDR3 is TGTGCCAGCAGCTTTCAAAGGGGCCAAGAGACCCAGTACTTC. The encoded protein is CASSFQRGQETQYF.

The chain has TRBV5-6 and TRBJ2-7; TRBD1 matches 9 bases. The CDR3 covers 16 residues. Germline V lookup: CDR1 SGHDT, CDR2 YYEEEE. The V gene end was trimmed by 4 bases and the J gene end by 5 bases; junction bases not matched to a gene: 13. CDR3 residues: CASSQEPGQGGHEQYF. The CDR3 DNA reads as TGTGCCAGCAGCCAGGAGCCGGGACAGGGCGGCCACGAGCAGTACTTC.

CDR3 sequence (DNA): TGTGCCAGCAGTGAAGATTGGGGCATTCAGTACTTC. It codes for CASSEDWGIQYF. The chain combines TRBV25-1 with TRBJ2-4, with D unclear. Germline-derived CDR1 and CDR2 are MGHDK and SYGVNS. V was pared by 2 bases and J by 9 bases, with 8 bases between. This CDR3 spans 12 amino acids.

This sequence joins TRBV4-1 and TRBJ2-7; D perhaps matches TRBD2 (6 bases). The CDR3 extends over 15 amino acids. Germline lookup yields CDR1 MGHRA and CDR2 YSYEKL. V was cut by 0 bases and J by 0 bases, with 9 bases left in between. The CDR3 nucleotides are TGCGCCAGCAGCCAAGAGGCGGGAAGCTCCTACGAGCAGTACTTC. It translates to CASSQEAGSSYEQYF.